This note documents a single TCR beta chain sequence. Its antigen remains unknown. Each subset gave duplicate vials of approximately 140,000 sorted CD8+ T cells for RNA. Scientists made TCR beta libraries using UMI-labeled 5' RACE. Authors' processing steps: Functional CDR3 beta clonotypes numbered roughly 2,700 to 20,000 in each TCR beta library. After re-calling the 5' RACE reads, TCRdb lists one entry per CDR3 protein, DNA absent. The V and J calls come from TCRdb's annotation, not from the publication. Its listing shows fewer than 11,000 distinct CDR3 sequences. This sample is drawn from a study of human CD8 memory T cell subsets. Study results and limitations: Chao1 estimates suggested higher diversity in stem-like memory T cells than in precursor exhausted T cells. The study found similarly high diversity in stem-like memory and precursor exhausted T cells, unlike effector memory cells.

CDR1 is MNHEY, CDR2 SMNVEV, per germline (reference sequence). The CDR3 loop spans 14 amino acids. The sequence derives from a human donor in good health. Sequenced input: CD8+ stem-like memory T cells (TSCM and TCM) sorted from PBMCs. Indicated subset: stem-like memory CD8 T cells (TSTEM), CCR7+ PD-1- TIGIT-. The chain couples TRBV27 to TRBJ1-5. CDR3 amino acids: CASSLSTGNQPQHF.